Shown below are 22 T cell receptor beta chains from a single sample sequenced in a study of blood T cell repertoires in COVID-19. Generated by immunoSEQ multiplex PCR, the TCRdb table keeps only in-frame clones and is missing some. The profile covers about 320,000 clones, with over 75% appearing a single time and 6% to 9% taken by the ten largest. Sequences were obtained from peripheral blood. Source of these receptors: a human donor in a cohort sampled during active COVID-19.

The rearrangement links TRBV29-1 to TRBJ1-2, with a tentative D call TRBD1 (6 bases). With 3 bases removed from V and 2 bases from J, the gap between germline ends came to 19 bases. The length of the CDR3 is 16 residues. Germline V gives CDR1 SQVTM, CDR2 ANQGSEA. The CDR3 DNA follows: TGCAGCGTTGATAGCGTTGGGGACACCTCAAACTATGGCTACACCTTC. It specifies CSVDSVGDTSNYGYTF.

The chain combines TRBV6-5 with TRBJ1-5; TRBD1 matches at 9 bases. The CDR3 covers 14 residues. The J segment lost 4 bases and the V segment lost 8 bases, leaving 6 bases of the junction unmatched. CDR1 is MNHEY and CDR2 is SVGAGI in the germline V gene. For the CDR3, the DNA is TGTGCCAGCGGGACCGGGACAGGGAATCAGCCCCAGCATTTT. Its translation is CASGTGTGNQPQHF.

V usage is TRBV5-1 and J usage is TRBJ2-2, with D unresolved. V was cut by 4 bases and J by 2 bases, with 9 bases left in between. CDR3 size: 14 residues. The germline gives CDR1 SGHRS, CDR2 YFSETQ. CDR3 DNA: TGCGCCAGCAGCGTAGCCTTAAACACCGGGGAGCTGTTTTTT. Protein: CASSVALNTGELFF. The complete variable domain, with remaining parts taken from reference TRBV5-1 and TRBJ2-2, reads KAGVTQTPRYLIKTRGQQVTLSCSPISGHRSVSWYQQTPGQGLQFLFEYFSETQRNKGNFPGRFSGRQFSNSRSEMNVSTLELGDSALYLCASSVALNTGELFFGEGSRLTVL.

This sequence joins TRBV12-5 and TRBJ2-5; tentative D call: TRBD1 (7 bases). The CDR3 has 16 amino acids. V dropped 0 bases and J dropped 5 bases, with 16 bases sitting between them. The germline CDR1 and CDR2 sequences are LGHNT and FRNRAP. This CDR3 is CASGLVLGGRGETQYF. DNA of the CDR3: TGTGCTAGTGGTTTGGTACTCGGGGGCAGGGGGGAGACCCAGTACTTC.

The rearrangement uses TRBV2 and TRBJ1-6; D call uncertain. Trimming cost V 7 bases and J 10 bases, with 17 bases left between them. CDR3 length: 14 residues. CDR1 and CDR2 from the germline V gene are SNHLY and FYNNEI. CDR3 DNA: TGTGCCAGCACTGGGGAGGGTAAAGGATCACCCCTCCACTTT. Its translation is CASTGEGKGSPLHF.

The chain has TRBV3-1 (or the pseudogene TRBV3-2) and TRBJ1-1; D unclear. The CDR3 has 12 amino acids. CDR1 and CDR2 (germline): LGHDT, YNNKEL (reference sequence). V shed 11 bases and J shed 1 base, with 11 bases lying between them. The CDR3 sequence: CAVAYGNTEAFF. The CDR3 nucleotides are TGTGCCGTAGCATATGGGAACACTGAAGCTTTCTTT.

The chain recombines TRBV24-1 with TRBJ1-2, with a possible D match to TRBD1 (5 bases). Between the trimmed V and J ends, which lost 7 bases and 2 bases, there was a span of 10 bases. The V gene's germline CDR1 is KGHDR and CDR2 SFDVKD. This CDR3 spans 13 amino acids. Written as DNA, the CDR3 is TGTGCCACCAGACCAGGGAAAAACTATGGCTACACCTTC. Encoded protein: CATRPGKNYGYTF.

The gene calls are TRBV12-5 and TRBJ1-1; TRBD1 might be the D (5 bases). Germline V CDR1 and CDR2: LGHNT, FRNRAP. Trimming shortened V by 6 bases and J by 1 base, and 15 bases separated the two germline ends. The CDR3 totals 15 residues. The CDR3 loop reads CASGTRGVGNTEAFF. As DNA, the CDR3 is TGTGCTAGTGGCACAAGGGGTGTTGGGAACACTGAAGCTTTCTTT.

This clone was observed a handful of times. The chain is built from TRBV3-1 (or the pseudogene TRBV3-2) and TRBJ1-4, with no clear D. This CDR3 is 17 amino acids long. Between the trimmed V and J ends, which lost 0 bases and 0 bases, there was a span of 11 bases. Germline loops: CDR1 LGHDT, CDR2 YNNKEL (reference sequence). Here the CDR3 reads CASSQDWLIATNEKLFF. The DNA for the CDR3 is TGTGCCAGCAGCCAAGATTGGCTCATCGCAACTAATGAAAAACTGTTTTTT.

This sequence joins TRBV9 and TRBJ1-3; 7 nucleotides agree with TRBD1. The CDR3 totals 16 residues. The trim removed 4 bases at V and 2 bases at J, leaving 9 bases unmatched. Germline lookup yields CDR1 SGDLS and CDR2 YYNGEE. The CDR3 DNA reads TGTGCCAGCAGCTCGCAGAACAGGGGACCTGGAAACACCATATATTTT. Translated: CASSSQNRGPGNTIYF.

The chain employs TRBV5-6 and TRBJ2-7; 10 nucleotides agree with TRBD1. V was pared by 3 bases and J by 4 bases, with 13 bases of the junction left unmatched. Per germline, CDR1 SGHDT and CDR2 YYEEEE. The CDR3 runs to 17 residues. The CDR3, as DNA: TGTGCCAGCAGCTCGGATTCCGGGACAGGGGATTGGTACGAGCAGTACTTC. Translating it yields CASSSDSGTGDWYEQYF.

V and J are TRBV11-1 and TRBJ2-2, with 9 bases aligning to TRBD1. CDR1 SGHAT and CDR2 FQDESV come from the germline V gene (reference sequence). The V and J ends lost 3 bases and 5 bases, in that order; junction bases with no gene match: 4. CDR3 length equals 15 residues. DNA for the CDR3: TGTGCCAGCAGCTTCCGACAGGGGGAAACCGGGGAGCTGTTTTTT. Amino acids: CASSFRQGETGELFF.

This sequence joins TRBV6-5 and TRBJ1-2; 9 bases match TRBD1. The J segment lost 6 bases and the V segment lost 0 bases, leaving 2 bases of the junction unmatched. CDR1 MNHEY and CDR2 SVGAGI come from the germline V gene. This CDR3 comprises 14 residues. DNA of the CDR3: TGTGCCAGCAGTTACTCCGACAGGGGGGATGGCTACACCTTC. Protein: CASSYSDRGDGYTF.

The J gene is TRBJ1-1, the V gene TRBV20-1; the D is unclear. CDR1 is DFQATT and CDR2 is SNEGSKA in the germline V gene (reference sequence). The CDR3 loop spans 11 amino acids. V lost 6 bases and J 1 base, leaving 6 bases between the germline ends. The DNA for the CDR3 is TGCAGTGCGTTTAAGAACACTGAAGCTTTCTTT. This encodes CSAFKNTEAFF.

The chain links TRBV18 to TRBJ2-7; 8 positions match TRBD1. CDR1 KGHSH and CDR2 LQKENI come from the germline V gene. V lost 4 bases to trimming and J lost 0 bases; unmatched junction nucleotides: 5. The CDR3 consists of 15 residues. CDR3 sequence: CASSQGTGSSYEQYF. In DNA form, the CDR3 reads TGTGCCAGCTCACAGGGGACAGGTAGCTCCTACGAGCAGTACTTC.

The chain combines TRBV4-2 with TRBJ2-6; D remains ambiguous. Germline CDR1 and CDR2: LGHNA and YNFKEQ. There are 15 residues in the CDR3. Deletions cut 7 bases from V and 2 bases from J, with 12 bases between. As DNA, the CDR3 is TGTGCCAGCACCCAGCGTGACACTGGGGCCAACGTCCTGACTTTC. Amino acid sequence: CASTQRDTGANVLTF.

The chain links TRBV4-1 to TRBJ2-1, with D perhaps matching TRBD2 (6 bases). The V end lost 3 bases, the J end lost 4 bases, and 10 bases lay between the germline ends. CDR1 MGHRA and CDR2 YSYEKL come from the germline V gene. The CDR3 sequence is 14 residues long. The chain's CDR3 is CASSHRDFYNEQFF. As DNA, the CDR3 is TGCGCCAGCAGCCATAGGGACTTTTACAATGAGCAGTTCTTC.

The chain uses TRBV11-3 and TRBJ2-3, with 7 bases lining up with TRBD1. Germline trimming cut 5 bases from V and 0 bases from J; bases unmatched to any gene: 2. CDR3 length: 14 residues. Germline V gene data show CDR1 as SGHNT and CDR2 as YENEEA. CDR3 bases: TGTGCCAGCAGCGTGACAGGGAGCACAGATACGCAGTATTTT. As protein: CASSVTGSTDTQYF. The full variable domain, in which reference TRBV11-3 and TRBJ2-3 provide the parts outside the CDR3, is EAGVVQSPRYKIIEKKQPVAFWCNPISGHNTLYWYLQNLGQGPELLIRYENEEAVDDSQLPKDRFSAERLKGVDSTLKIQPAELGDSAVYLCASSVTGSTDTQYFGPGTRLTVL.

The rearrangement joins TRBV29-1 to TRBJ2-1, with 9 bases identical to TRBD1. Germline V gene sequence: CDR1 SQVTM, CDR2 ANQGSEA. Trimming took 0 bases from V and 8 from J; bases not matched to a gene: 5. CDR3 length equals 14 residues. This CDR3 is CSVEDRQGGHEQFF. DNA for the CDR3: TGCAGCGTTGAAGATCGACAGGGGGGCCATGAGCAGTTCTTC.

The chain links TRBV6-2 or TRBV6-3 to TRBJ2-2; 8 bases map to TRBD1. V shed 5 bases, J shed 4 bases, and the junction held 9 bases outside the gene matches. Germline CDR1 MNHEY, CDR2 SVGEGT. The CDR3 runs to 16 residues. CDR3 amino acids: CASSPSGGAVTGELFF. In DNA form, the CDR3 reads TGTGCCAGCAGTCCATCAGGGGGCGCGGTCACCGGGGAGCTGTTTTTT.

This rearrangement joins TRBV9 to TRBJ1-4; the D gene is possibly TRBD1 (5 bases). Germline assignment: CDR1 SGDLS and CDR2 YYNGEE. There are 18 residues in the CDR3. The V end lost 1 base, the J end lost 0 bases, and 16 bases lay between the germline ends. The CDR3 DNA reads TGTGCCAGCAGCGTAAGGCTCCAGGGACTCCCAACTAATGAAAAACTGTTTTTT. As protein: CASSVRLQGLPTNEKLFF.

V usage is TRBV19 and J usage is TRBJ1-6; D possibly corresponds to TRBD1 (6 bases). Trimming cost V 7 bases and J 6 bases, with 25 bases left between them. CDR1 LNHDA and CDR2 SQIVND come from the germline V gene (reference sequence). The CDR3 length is 18 residues. The DNA for the CDR3 is TGTGCCAGTACTACTCAGGACAGAACCCTCGCTCCTAATTCACCCCTCCACTTT. This translates into CASTTQDRTLAPNSPLHF.